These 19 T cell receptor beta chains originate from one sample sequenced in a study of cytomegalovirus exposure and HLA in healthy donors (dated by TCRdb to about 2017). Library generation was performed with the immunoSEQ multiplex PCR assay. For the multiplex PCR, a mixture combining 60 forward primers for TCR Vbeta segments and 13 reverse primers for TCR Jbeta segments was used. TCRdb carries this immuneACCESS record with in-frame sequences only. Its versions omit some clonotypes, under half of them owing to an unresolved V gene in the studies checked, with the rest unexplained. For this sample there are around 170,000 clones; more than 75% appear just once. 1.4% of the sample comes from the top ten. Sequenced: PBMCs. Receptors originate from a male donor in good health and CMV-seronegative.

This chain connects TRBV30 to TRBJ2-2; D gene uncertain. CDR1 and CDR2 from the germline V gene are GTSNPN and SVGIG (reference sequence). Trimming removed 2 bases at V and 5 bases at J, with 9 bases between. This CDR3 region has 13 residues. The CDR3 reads CAWSPYPTGELFF. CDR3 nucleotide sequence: TGTGCCTGGAGTCCGTATCCGACCGGGGAGCTGTTTTTT. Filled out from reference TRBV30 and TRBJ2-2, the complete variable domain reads SQTIHQWPATLVQPVGSPLSLECTVEGTSNPNLYWYRQAAGRGLQLLFYSVGIGQISSEVPQNLSASRPQDRQFILSSKKLLLSDSGFYLCAWSPYPTGELFFGEGSRLTVL.

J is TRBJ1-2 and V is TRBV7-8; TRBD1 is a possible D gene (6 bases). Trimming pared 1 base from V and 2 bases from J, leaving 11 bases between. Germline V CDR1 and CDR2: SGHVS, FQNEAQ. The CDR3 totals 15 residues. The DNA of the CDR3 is TGTGCCAGCAGCTTAGGCCCCACAGGGAACTATGGCTACACCTTC. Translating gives CASSLGPTGNYGYTF.

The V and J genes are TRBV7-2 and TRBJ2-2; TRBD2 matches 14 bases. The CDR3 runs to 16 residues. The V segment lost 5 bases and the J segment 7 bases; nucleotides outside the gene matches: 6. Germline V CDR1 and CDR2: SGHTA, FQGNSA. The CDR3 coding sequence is TGTGCCAGCAGCCCGGGACTAGCGGGAGTCGGCGGGGAGCTGTTTTTT. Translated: CASSPGLAGVGGELFF.

The CDR3 is CASSLVSGFNEKLFF. CDR3 sequence (DNA): TGCGCCAGCAGCTTGGTCTCAGGCTTTAATGAAAAACTGTTTTTT. The chain uses TRBV5-1 and TRBJ1-4; D call uncertain. The length of the CDR3 is 15 residues. The germline V gene encodes CDR1 SGHRS and CDR2 YFSETQ. Trimming took off 0 bases at V and 4 bases at J, with 10 bases between the two ends.

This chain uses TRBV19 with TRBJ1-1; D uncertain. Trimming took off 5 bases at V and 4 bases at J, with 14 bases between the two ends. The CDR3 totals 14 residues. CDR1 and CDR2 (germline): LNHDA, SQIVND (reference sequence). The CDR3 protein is CASSPDPGGTEAFF. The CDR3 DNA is TGTGCCAGTAGTCCAGACCCAGGAGGCACTGAAGCTTTCTTT.

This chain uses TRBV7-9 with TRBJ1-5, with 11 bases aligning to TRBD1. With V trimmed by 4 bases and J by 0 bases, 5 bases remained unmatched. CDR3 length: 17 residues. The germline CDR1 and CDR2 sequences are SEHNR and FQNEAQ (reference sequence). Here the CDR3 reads CASSSDRGPVSNQPQHF. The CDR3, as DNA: TGTGCCAGCAGCTCGGACAGGGGGCCCGTTAGCAATCAGCCCCAGCATTTT.

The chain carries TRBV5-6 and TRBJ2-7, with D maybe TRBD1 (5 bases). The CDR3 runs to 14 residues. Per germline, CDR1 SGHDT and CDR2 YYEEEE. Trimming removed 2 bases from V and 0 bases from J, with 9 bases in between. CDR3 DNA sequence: TGTGCCAGCAGCTTATATAGGGGCTCCTACGAGCAGTACTTC. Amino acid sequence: CASSLYRGSYEQYF.

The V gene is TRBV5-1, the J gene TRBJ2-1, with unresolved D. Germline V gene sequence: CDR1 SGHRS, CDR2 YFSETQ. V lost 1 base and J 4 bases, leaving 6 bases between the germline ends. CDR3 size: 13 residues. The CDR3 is CASSLSSYNEQFF. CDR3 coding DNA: TGCGCCAGCAGCTTGTCCAGTTACAATGAGCAGTTCTTC.

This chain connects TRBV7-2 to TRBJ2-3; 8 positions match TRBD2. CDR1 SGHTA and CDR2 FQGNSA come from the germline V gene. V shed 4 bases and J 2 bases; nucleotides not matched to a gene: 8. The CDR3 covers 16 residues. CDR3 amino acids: CASSSWPGGATDTQYF. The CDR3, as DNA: TGTGCCAGCAGCTCCTGGCCCGGGGGGGCCACAGATACGCAGTATTTT.

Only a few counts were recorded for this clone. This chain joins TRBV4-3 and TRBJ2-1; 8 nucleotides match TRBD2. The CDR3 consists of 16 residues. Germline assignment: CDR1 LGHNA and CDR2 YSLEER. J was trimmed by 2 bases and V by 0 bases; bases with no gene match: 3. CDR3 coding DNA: TGCGCCAGCAGCCAAGATTGGCGGGGGGCCTACAATGAGCAGTTCTTC. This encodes CASSQDWRGAYNEQFF.

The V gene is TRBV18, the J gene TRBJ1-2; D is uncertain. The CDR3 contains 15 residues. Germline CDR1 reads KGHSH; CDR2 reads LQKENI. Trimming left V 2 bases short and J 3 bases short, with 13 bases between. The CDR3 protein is CASSPSGKGDYGYTF. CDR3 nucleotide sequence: TGTGCCAGCTCACCAAGTGGAAAGGGAGACTATGGCTACACCTTC.

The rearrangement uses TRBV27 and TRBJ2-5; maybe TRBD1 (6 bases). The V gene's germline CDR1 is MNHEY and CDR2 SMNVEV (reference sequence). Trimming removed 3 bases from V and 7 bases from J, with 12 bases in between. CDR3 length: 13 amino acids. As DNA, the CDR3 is TGTGCCAGCAGTTTCCGAGACAGGTGGACCCAGTACTTC. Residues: CASSFRDRWTQYF.

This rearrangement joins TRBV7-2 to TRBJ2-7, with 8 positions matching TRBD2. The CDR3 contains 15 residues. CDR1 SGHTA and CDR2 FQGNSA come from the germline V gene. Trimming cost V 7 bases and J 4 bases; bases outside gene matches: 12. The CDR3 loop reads CASIDRASGSYEQYF. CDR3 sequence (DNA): TGTGCCAGCATCGACCGGGCTAGCGGGTCTTACGAGCAGTACTTC.

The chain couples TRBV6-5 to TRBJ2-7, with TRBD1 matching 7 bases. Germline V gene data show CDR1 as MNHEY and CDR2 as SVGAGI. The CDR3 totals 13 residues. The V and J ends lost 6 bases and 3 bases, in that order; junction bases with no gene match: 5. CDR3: CASSRDSNYEQYF. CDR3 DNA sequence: TGTGCCAGCAGCAGGGACAGTAACTACGAGCAGTACTTC.

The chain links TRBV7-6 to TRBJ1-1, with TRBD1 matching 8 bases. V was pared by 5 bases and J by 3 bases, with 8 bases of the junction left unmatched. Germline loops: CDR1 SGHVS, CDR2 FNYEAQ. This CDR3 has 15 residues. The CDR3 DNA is TGTGCCAGCAGCCCCAGTGGGGACAGGTACACTGAAGCTTTCTTT. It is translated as CASSPSGDRYTEAFF.

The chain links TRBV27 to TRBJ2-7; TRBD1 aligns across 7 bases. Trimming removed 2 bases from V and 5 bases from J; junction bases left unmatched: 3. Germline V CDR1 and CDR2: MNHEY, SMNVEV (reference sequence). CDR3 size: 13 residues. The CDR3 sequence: CASSLRGRDEQYF. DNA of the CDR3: TGTGCCAGCAGTTTAAGGGGGCGCGACGAGCAGTACTTC.

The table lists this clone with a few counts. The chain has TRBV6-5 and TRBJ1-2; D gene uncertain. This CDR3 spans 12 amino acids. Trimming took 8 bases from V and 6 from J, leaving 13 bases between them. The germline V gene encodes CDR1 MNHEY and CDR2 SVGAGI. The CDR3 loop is CASSGGWDGYTF. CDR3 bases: TGTGCCAGCTCAGGAGGGTGGGATGGCTACACCTTC.

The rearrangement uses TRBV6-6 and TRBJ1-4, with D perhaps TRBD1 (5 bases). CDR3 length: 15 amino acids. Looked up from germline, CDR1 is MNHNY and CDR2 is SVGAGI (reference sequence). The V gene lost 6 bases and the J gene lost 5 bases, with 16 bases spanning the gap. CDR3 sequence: CASSDPDRKNEKLFF. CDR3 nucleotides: TGTGCCAGCAGCGACCCTGACAGAAAGAATGAAAAACTGTTTTTT.

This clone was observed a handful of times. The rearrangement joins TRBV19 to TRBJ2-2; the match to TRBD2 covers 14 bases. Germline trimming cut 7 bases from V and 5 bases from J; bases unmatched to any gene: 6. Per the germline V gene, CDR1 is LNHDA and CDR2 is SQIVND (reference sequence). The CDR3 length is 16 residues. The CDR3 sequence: CASTSGTSGRTGELFF. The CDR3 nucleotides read TGTGCCAGTACCTCCGGGACTAGCGGGAGAACCGGGGAGCTGTTTTTT.